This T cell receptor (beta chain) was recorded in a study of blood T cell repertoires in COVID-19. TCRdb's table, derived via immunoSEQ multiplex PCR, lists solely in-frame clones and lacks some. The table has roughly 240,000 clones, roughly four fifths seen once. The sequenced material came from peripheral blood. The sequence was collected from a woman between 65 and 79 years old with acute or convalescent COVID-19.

CDR3: CASSQEVAGALGQYF. The CDR3 region has the DNA TGCGCCAGCAGCCAAGAAGTAGCGGGGGCCCTTGGGCAGTATTTT. The chain employs TRBV4-1 and TRBJ2-3; 9 bases line up with TRBD2. V lost 0 bases, J lost 11 bases, and 9 bases stayed unmatched. The CDR3 runs to 15 residues. Germline V gives CDR1 MGHRA, CDR2 YSYEKL.